This T cell receptor beta chain derives from a study of blood T cell repertoires in COVID-19. The wider study: The United States, Italy and Spain were the sources of the acute and convalescent COVID-19 samples. From T cells, B-cell-depleted T cells, or PBMCs came the material, which was cDNA or gDNA.

As originally analysed: Estimation of nucleated cell counts was performed using reference gene primer amplification. Profiling relied on immunoSEQ multiplex PCR, and the TCRdb table lists in-frame clones only, not all of them. Clonal size and the V and J genes are those of that table, whereas D and trimming came from the DNA. The table records some 50,000 clones, about 90% of them present only once. This CDR3 has 13 residues. Germline CDR1 is MDHEN and CDR2 is SYDVKM. Trimming left V 6 bases short and J 3 bases short, with 11 bases between. The rearrangement uses TRBV28 and TRBJ1-2; a possible D gene is TRBD1 (6 bases). Sequencing input: peripheral blood. The TCR sequence derives from a man aged 70 or older with active COVID-19. The CDR3 DNA is TGTGCCAGCAGCTACAGGGTGGACTATGGCTACACCTTC. Amino acids: CASSYRVDYGYTF.